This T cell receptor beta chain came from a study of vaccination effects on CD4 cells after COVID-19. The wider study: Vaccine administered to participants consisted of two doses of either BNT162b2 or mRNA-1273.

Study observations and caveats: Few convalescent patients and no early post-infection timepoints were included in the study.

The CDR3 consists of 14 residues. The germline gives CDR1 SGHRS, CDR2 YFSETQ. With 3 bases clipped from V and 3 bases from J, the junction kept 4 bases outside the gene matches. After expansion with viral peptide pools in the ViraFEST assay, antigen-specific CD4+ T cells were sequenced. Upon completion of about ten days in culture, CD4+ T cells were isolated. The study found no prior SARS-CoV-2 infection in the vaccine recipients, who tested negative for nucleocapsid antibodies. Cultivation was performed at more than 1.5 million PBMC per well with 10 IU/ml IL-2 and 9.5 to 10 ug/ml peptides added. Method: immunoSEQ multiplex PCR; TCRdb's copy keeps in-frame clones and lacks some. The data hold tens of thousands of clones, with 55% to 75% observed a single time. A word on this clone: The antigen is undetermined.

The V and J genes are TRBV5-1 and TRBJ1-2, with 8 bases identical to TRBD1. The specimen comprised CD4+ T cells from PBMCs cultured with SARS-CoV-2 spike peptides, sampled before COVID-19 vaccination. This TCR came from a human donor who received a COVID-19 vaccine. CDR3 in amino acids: CASSSGTGDYGYTF. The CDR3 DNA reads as TGCGCCAGCAGCTCGGGGACAGGAGACTATGGCTACACCTTC.